The 30 T cell receptor beta chains below come from one sample, sequenced in a study of blood T cells in healthy people across ages (dated by TCRdb to the mid-2010s). The protocol used for the library was 5' RACE. The reads were generated on an Illumina HiSeq 2500. A second 7 to 11 cycle PCR used a sample-barcoded 5' primer and a J-beta primer mix. Clones were called with MiXCR by TCRdb after fastp trimmed the public reads at Q25, and only in-frame beta chains were retained. Merged by CDR3 protein, the rows form single entries marked with the most common genes and DNA. The sample table contains 700,000 to 800,000 distinct CDR3 sequences; only one count was recorded for roughly two fifths of them. The top ten clones comprise 20% to 25% of the sample. Sequencing was done on a sample of blood. The source is a woman aged 55-69 years in good health.

This clonotype has just one count. The chain has TRBV5-8 and TRBJ2-4; no clear D. Germline CDR1 and CDR2: SGHTS and YDEGEE. Trimming shortened V by 4 bases and J by 8 bases, and 13 bases separated the two germline ends. The CDR3 runs to 13 residues. The CDR3 loop reads CASSLDEWDIQYF. For the CDR3, the DNA is TGTGCCAGCAGCCTTGATGAATGGGACATTCAGTACTTC.

This clonotype appeared a few times. The chain links TRBV20-1 to TRBJ2-5, with TRBD2 identical over 13 bases. V lost 6 bases and J lost 1; bases outside the gene matches: 8. The CDR3 sequence is 16 residues long. Per the germline V gene, CDR1 is DFQATT and CDR2 is SNEGSKA (reference sequence). The CDR3 spells CSAPGTSGMGQETQYF. CDR3 sequence (DNA): TGCAGTGCCCCAGGGACTAGCGGGATGGGCCAAGAGACCCAGTACTTC.

This clonotype was found a few times. The CDR3 protein is CSARTPGLAGSYNEQFF. The CDR3 nucleotides read TGCAGTGCTAGAACCCCGGGACTAGCGGGGTCGTACAATGAGCAGTTCTTC. This chain joins TRBV20-1 and TRBJ2-1, with 13 bases matching TRBD2. There are 17 residues in the CDR3. The trim removed 2 bases at V and 4 bases at J, leaving 8 bases unmatched. Germline V lookup: CDR1 DFQATT, CDR2 SNEGSKA (reference sequence).

The rearrangement links TRBV6-5 to TRBJ2-5, with 11 bases lining up with TRBD2. This CDR3 has 15 residues. Losses at the gene ends were 2 bases for V and 4 bases for J; bases not matched to a gene: 3. Germline CDR1 reads MNHEY; CDR2 reads SVGAGI. The CDR3 sequence is CASSYGGLAGETQYF. DNA for the CDR3: TGTGCCAGCAGTTACGGAGGACTAGCGGGAGAGACCCAGTACTTC.

The chain joins TRBV29-1 to TRBJ2-7; maybe TRBD2 (5 bases). The V end lost 5 bases, the J end lost 0 bases, and 14 bases lay between the germline ends. CDR3 size: 14 residues. Looked up from germline, CDR1 is SQVTM and CDR2 is ANQGSEA. The CDR3 DNA reads TGCAGCGTTCTGACTACTCCCAGCTCCTACGAGCAGTACTTC. Translation: CSVLTTPSSYEQYF.

This clonotype was counted a few times. This chain connects TRBV18 to TRBJ2-3; 11 bases are a match to TRBD2. The length of the CDR3 is 17 residues. The V and J ends lost 4 bases and 4 bases, in that order; junction bases with no gene match: 10. Germline CDR1 reads KGHSH; CDR2 reads LQKENI. The chain's CDR3 is CASSQTSSGRTSDTQYF. As DNA, the CDR3 is TGTGCCAGCTCACAAACCTCTAGCGGGAGGACGTCAGATACGCAGTATTTT.

At least ten counts were recorded for this clonotype. This sequence joins TRBV10-3 and TRBJ2-1; the match to TRBD2 covers 7 bases. Germline V lookup: CDR1 ENHRY, CDR2 SYGVKD. This CDR3 has 16 residues. V lost 0 bases and J lost 5; bases outside the gene matches: 7. The CDR3 loop reads CAISESNGGTHNEQFF. The CDR3 bases are TGTGCCATCAGTGAGTCTAACGGGGGGACCCACAATGAGCAGTTCTTC.

This clonotype was recorded a few times. This sequence joins TRBV10-3 and TRBJ2-7, with D perhaps TRBD2 (7 bases). The CDR3 totals 15 residues. V gave up 5 bases and J gave up 2 bases, with 16 bases separating them. CDR1 and CDR2 from the germline V gene are ENHRY and SYGVKD. The DNA for the CDR3 is TGTGCCATCAGTCCGGGCGGGGGCCTTACCTACGAGCAGTACTTC. It codes for CAISPGGGLTYEQYF.

Concerning this clonotype itself: A much more abundant neighbour one base away suggests this may be a read error. The rearrangement uses TRBV29-1 and TRBJ1-1, with D hard to call. The CDR3 has 12 residues. CDR1 and CDR2 from the germline V gene are SQVTM and ANQGSEA. Here the CDR3 DNA reads TGCAACGTTGCCCGATGGAACACTGAAGCTTTCTTT. Translation gives CNVARWNTEAFF.

V gene TRBV20-1 combines with J gene TRBJ2-1; 12 bases line up with TRBD2. Germline V gene lookup returns CDR1 DFQATT and CDR2 SNEGSKA (reference sequence). The ends lost 1 base at V and 1 base at J; junction bases unmatched: 2. The CDR3 is 16 residues long. The CDR3 region has the DNA TGCAGTGCTAGAGGACTAGCGGGAGAATCCTACAATGAGCAGTTCTTC. This translates into CSARGLAGESYNEQFF.

The chain combines TRBV10-3 with TRBJ2-5, with D uncertain. Germline values: CDR1 ENHRY, CDR2 SYGVKD. The CDR3 has 14 residues. The ends were cut back, 0 bases at V and 3 bases at J, with 8 bases in the middle. CDR3 coding DNA: TGTGCCATCAGTGAGTCTGGCAGCAAAGAGACCCAGTACTTC. It specifies CAISESGSKETQYF.

This chain connects TRBV7-9 to TRBJ2-1; D is ambiguous. The CDR3 length is 15 residues. V dropped 8 bases and J dropped 2 bases, with 16 bases sitting between them. The germline gives CDR1 SEHNR, CDR2 FQNEAQ (reference sequence). CDR3 bases: TGTGCCAGCGCCCTTGGGGTGGGGACCTACAATGAGCAGTTCTTC. Translation: CASALGVGTYNEQFF.

The CDR3 coding sequence is TGTGCCAGCAGTGATAAGGGTGAGAATTCACCCCTCCACTTT. Translated: CASSDKGENSPLHF. The rearrangement links TRBV25-1 to TRBJ1-6; D gene uncertain. The V and J ends lost 3 bases and 7 bases respectively, with 10 bases between them. From germline, CDR1 is MGHDK and CDR2 SYGVNS. The CDR3 is made up of 14 amino acids.

The chain couples TRBV4-2 to TRBJ2-1; D unclear. The CDR3 runs to 14 residues. Germline loops: CDR1 LGHNA, CDR2 YNFKEQ. With 1 base removed from V and 9 bases from J, the gap between germline ends came to 13 bases. DNA for the CDR3: TGTGCCAGCAGCCAAGGGAGTTTGGAAGGTGAGCAGTTCTTC. Protein: CASSQGSLEGEQFF.

The CDR3 coding sequence is TGTGCCAGCAAATCGACCGCCAGGACTAGCGGGGGTTACAATGAGCAGTTCTTC. As protein: CASKSTARTSGGYNEQFF. This chain connects TRBV11-2 to TRBJ2-1; 13 bases fit TRBD2. The germline gives CDR1 SGHAT, CDR2 FQNNGV. The CDR3 extends over 18 amino acids. V gave up 7 bases and J gave up 4 bases; unmatched junction bases: 13.

The chain has TRBV3-1 and TRBJ2-5, with D maybe TRBD1 (5 bases). This CDR3 comprises 14 residues. CDR1 and CDR2 (germline): LGHDT, YNNKEL (reference sequence). Trimming took 4 bases from V and 5 from J, leaving 14 bases between them. As DNA, the CDR3 is TGTGCCAGCAGCCGCGTTGACTCAGGGGAGACCCAGTACTTC. Translated, it gives CASSRVDSGETQYF.

A single count supports this clonotype. The chain employs TRBV3-1 and TRBJ2-7, with unresolved D. Germline V lookup: CDR1 LGHDT, CDR2 YNNKEL (reference sequence). Trimming removed 0 bases at V and 0 bases at J, with 6 bases between. The CDR3 extends over 14 amino acids. The DNA for the CDR3 is TGTGCCAGCAGCCAAGAAGGCTTCTCCTACGAGCAGTACTTC. Amino acid sequence: CASSQEGFSYEQYF.

This clonotype has only a few counts. V gene TRBV4-3 combines with J gene TRBJ2-3; no firm D call. V lost 0 bases and J 5 bases, leaving 12 bases between the germline ends. This CDR3 has 15 amino acids. Germline CDR1 reads LGHNA; CDR2 reads YSLEER. The CDR3 is CASSQDLDARDTQYF. Here the CDR3 DNA reads TGCGCCAGCAGCCAAGACTTGGACGCCCGAGATACGCAGTATTTT.

This chain links TRBV7-2 with TRBJ2-1; D may match TRBD1 or TRBD2 (5 bases each). V dropped 0 bases and J dropped 2 bases, with 17 bases sitting between them. The CDR3 covers 18 residues. The V gene's germline CDR1 is SGHTA and CDR2 FQGNSA. DNA of the CDR3: TGTGCCAGCAGCTTAGCTACCCCGTGGGACGGGCCCTACAATGAGCAGTTCTTC. It yields the protein CASSLATPWDGPYNEQFF.

This clonotype was detected a few times. This chain links TRBV20-1 with TRBJ2-5; 10 nucleotides align to TRBD2. The CDR3 spans 17 residues. Germline lookup yields CDR1 DFQATT and CDR2 SNEGSKA (reference sequence). The trim removed 0 bases at V and 5 bases at J, leaving 12 bases unmatched. The CDR3 region has the DNA TGCAGTGCTAGAGATCTGGGGGAGCGGGAGGGCCGTGAGACCCAGTACTTC. It translates to CSARDLGEREGRETQYF.

This clonotype has a single count. The CDR3 nucleotides are TGTGCCACCGCTGGGAGGGACAGGGCAGGACGGGAGCAGTACTTC. Amino acids: CATAGRDRAGREQYF. The rearrangement uses TRBV7-2 and TRBJ2-7, with 9 bases fitting TRBD1. The CDR3 has 15 residues. Germline V gives CDR1 SGHTA, CDR2 FQGNSA. With V trimmed by 10 bases and J by 7 bases, 17 bases remained unmatched.

This clonotype was seen many times. The genes are TRBV10-3 and TRBJ2-7; 9 nucleotides align to TRBD1. CDR1 is ENHRY, CDR2 SYGVKD, per germline. The CDR3 sequence is 14 residues long. The J segment lost 4 bases and the V segment lost 2 bases, leaving 3 bases of the junction unmatched. The CDR3 nucleotides are TGTGCCATCAGTGAGGACAGGGGGAGGTACGAGCAGTACTTC. It encodes CAISEDRGRYEQYF.

The CDR3 bases are TGTGCCATCAGGACAGACTCTGGGGCCAACGTCCTGACTTTC. It yields the protein CAIRTDSGANVLTF. The chain uses TRBV10-3 and TRBJ2-6, with TRBD1 as a possible D gene (5 bases). This CDR3 spans 14 amino acids. V was pared by 6 bases and J by 0 bases, with 6 bases between. Germline V gene data show CDR1 as ENHRY and CDR2 as SYGVKD.

V and J are TRBV27 and TRBJ2-7, with 7 bases that match TRBD2. This CDR3 has 16 residues. Trimming removed 7 bases from V and 0 bases from J; junction bases left unmatched: 12. From germline, CDR1 is MNHEY and CDR2 SMNVEV (reference sequence). The CDR3 DNA reads TGTGCCAGCAAACAAACCGGGACTACAAGCTCCTACGAGCAGTACTTC. Translation gives CASKQTGTTSSYEQYF.

Details on this clonotype: This may stem from a read error, because a much larger clone lies one nucleotide away. The rearrangement joins TRBV6-2 or TRBV6-3 to TRBJ2-1, with 10 bases identical to TRBD2. The germline CDR1 and CDR2 sequences are MNHEY and SVGEGT. Germline trimming cut 7 bases from V and 2 bases from J; bases unmatched to any gene: 5. The CDR3 contains 15 residues. The CDR3 is CASTLAGGPYNEQFF. The CDR3 DNA reads TGTGCCAGCACTTTAGCGGGGGGCCCCTACAATGAGCAGTTCTTC.

This clonotype appeared a few times. J is TRBJ2-1 and V is TRBV21-1; whether TRBD1, the table's D call, matches the DNA was not checked. TRBV21-1 is described as a pseudogene. There are 19 residues in the CDR3. This chain's CDR3 is CASSTKRGGEAAAYNEQFF. The CDR3 DNA sequence: TGTGCCAGCAGCACCAAAAGGGGGGGCGAGGCAGCCGCATACAATGAGCAGTTCTTC.

This clonotype was observed a handful of times. The chain couples TRBV12-5 to TRBJ1-1; no definite D call. Trimming cost V 1 base and J 1 base, with 4 bases left between them. Germline V gene data show CDR1 as LGHNT and CDR2 as FRNRAP. This CDR3 is built from 13 residues. CDR3 coding DNA: TGTGCTAGTGGTTTGGGGGGGAACACTGAAGCTTTCTTT. Amino acid sequence: CASGLGGNTEAFF.

V gene TRBV27 combines with J gene TRBJ2-4; 10 positions agree with TRBD1. The J call may not be correct, given that the DNA end is closer to TRBJ2-7. Germline CDR1 reads MNHEY; CDR2 reads SMNVEV (reference sequence). CDR3 length: 16 amino acids. The CDR3 is CASSLYTGTGVHEQYF. As DNA, the CDR3 is TGTGCCAGCAGTTTATACACCGGGACAGGGGTCCACGAGCAGTACTTC.

This clonotype came up a few times. The V and J genes are TRBV7-9 and TRBJ2-1, with TRBD2 identical over 14 bases. V gave up 2 bases and J gave up 3 bases; unmatched junction bases: 12. The CDR3 loop spans 20 amino acids. Germline V gene sequence: CDR1 SEHNR, CDR2 FQNEAQ (reference sequence). CDR3 amino acids: CASSLLPGLAGEEFYNEQFF. As DNA, the CDR3 is TGTGCCAGCAGCTTACTCCCGGGACTAGCGGGAGAGGAGTTCTACAATGAGCAGTTCTTC.

This clonotype occurred a few times. This rearrangement joins TRBV10-3 to TRBJ2-7; D is possibly TRBD1 (5 bases). V was trimmed by 10 bases and J by 3 bases, leaving 16 bases between them. The CDR3 runs 13 residues. Germline V gene data show CDR1 as ENHRY and CDR2 as SYGVKD. CDR3 sequence reads: CATRQLESYEQYF. CDR3 bases: TGTGCCACCCGACAGTTGGAGAGCTACGAGCAGTACTTC.